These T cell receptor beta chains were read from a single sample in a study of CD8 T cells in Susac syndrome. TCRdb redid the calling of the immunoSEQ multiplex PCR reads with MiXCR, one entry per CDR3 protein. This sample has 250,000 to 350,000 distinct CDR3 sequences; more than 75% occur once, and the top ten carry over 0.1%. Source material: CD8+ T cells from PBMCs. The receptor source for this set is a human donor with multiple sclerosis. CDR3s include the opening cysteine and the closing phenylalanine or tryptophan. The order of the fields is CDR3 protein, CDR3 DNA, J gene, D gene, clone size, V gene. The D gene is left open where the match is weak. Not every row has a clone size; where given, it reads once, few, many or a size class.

CDR3 protein: CASQRTRRGTEAFF
CDR3 DNA: TGTGCCAGCCAACGGACGCGCCGAGGCACTGAAGCTTTCTTT
J gene: TRBJ1-1
D gene: -
clone size: -
V gene: TRBV3-1

CDR3 protein: CASKCGGGEETQYF
CDR3 DNA: TGCGCCAGCAAGTGCGGAGGGGGAGAAGAGACCCAGTACTTC
J gene: TRBJ2-5
D gene: -
clone size: -
V gene: TRBV10-1

CDR3 protein: CASGTEAGAADEQFF
CDR3 DNA: TGCGCCAGCGGAACGGAAGCAGGTGCCGCCGATGAGCAGTTCTTC
J gene: TRBJ2-1
D gene: -
clone size: -
V gene: TRBV5-1

CDR3 protein: CAWSVGAADTQYF
CDR3 DNA: TGTGCCTGGAGTGTAGGCGCCGCAGATACGCAGTATTTT
J gene: TRBJ2-3
D gene: -
clone size: -
V gene: TRBV30

CDR3 protein: CASRSGGGANVLTF
CDR3 DNA: TGTGCCAGCAGAAGCGGGGGTGGGGCCAACGTCCTGACTTTC
J gene: TRBJ2-6
D gene: TRBD2
clone size: once
V gene: TRBV9

CDR3 protein: CAWSGYSSYEQYF
CDR3 DNA: TGTGCCTGGAGTGGCTACAGCTCCTACGAGCAGTACTTC
J gene: TRBJ2-7
D gene: -
clone size: -
V gene: TRBV30

CDR3 protein: CASSQEHEADTQYF
CDR3 DNA: TGCGCCAGCAGCCAAGAACACGAGGCAGATACGCAGTATTTT
J gene: TRBJ2-3
D gene: -
clone size: -
V gene: TRBV4-1

CDR3 protein: CASSVDREGSYEQYF
CDR3 DNA: TGCGCCAGCAGTGTCGACAGGGAAGGATCCTACGAGCAGTACTTC
J gene: TRBJ2-7
D gene: TRBD1
clone size: -
V gene: TRBV10-1

CDR3 protein: CSARELSEGGEQFF
CDR3 DNA: TGCAGTGCTAGAGAACTCTCTGAGGGAGGTGAGCAGTTCTTC
J gene: TRBJ2-1
D gene: -
clone size: -
V gene: TRBV20-1

CDR3 protein: CASSAEPQHF
CDR3 DNA: TGTGCCAGCAGTGCGGAGCCCCAGCATTTT
J gene: TRBJ1-5
D gene: -
clone size: once
V gene: TRBV6-1

CDR3 protein: CASRKSSGSWDTQYF
CDR3 DNA: TGTGCCAGCAGAAAATCTAGCGGGAGCTGGGATACGCAGTATTTT
J gene: TRBJ2-3
D gene: TRBD2
clone size: -
V gene: TRBV9

CDR3 protein: CASSQTLTGAYNEQFF
CDR3 DNA: TGTGCCAGCAGCCAAACTTTGACAGGGGCCTACAATGAGCAGTTCTTC
J gene: TRBJ2-1
D gene: TRBD1
clone size: -
V gene: TRBV3-1

CDR3 protein: CSARGTSGSYNEQFF
CDR3 DNA: TGCAGTGCTAGAGGTACTAGCGGGAGCTACAATGAGCAGTTCTTC
J gene: TRBJ2-1
D gene: TRBD2
clone size: few
V gene: TRBV20-1

CDR3 protein: CASSGRDSAYEQYF
CDR3 DNA: TGTGCCAGCAGCGGCCGGGACTCCGCCTACGAGCAGTACTTC
J gene: TRBJ2-7
D gene: -
clone size: -
V gene: TRBV9

CDR3 protein: CASSQSSVYEQYF
CDR3 DNA: TGTGCCAGCAGCCAATCTTCCGTCTACGAGCAGTACTTC
J gene: TRBJ2-7
D gene: -
clone size: -
V gene: TRBV16

CDR3 protein: CASSPWTGGIQPQHF
CDR3 DNA: TGCGCCAGCAGCCCCTGGACAGGGGGCATTCAGCCCCAGCATTTT
J gene: TRBJ1-5
D gene: TRBD1
clone size: -
V gene: TRBV4-1

CDR3 protein: CASSVVPADEQYF
CDR3 DNA: TGTGCCAGCAGCGTAGTTCCGGCGGACGAGCAGTACTTC
J gene: TRBJ2-7
D gene: -
clone size: -
V gene: TRBV9

CDR3 protein: CSARDHLPGIQYF
CDR3 DNA: TGCAGTGCTAGAGATCACCTTCCGGGCATTCAGTACTTC
J gene: TRBJ2-4
D gene: -
clone size: once
V gene: TRBV20-1

CDR3 protein: CATSGTGGHNEQFF
CDR3 DNA: TGTGCCACTAGCGGGACGGGGGGGCACAATGAGCAGTTCTTC
J gene: TRBJ2-1
D gene: TRBD2
clone size: once
V gene: TRBV24-1

CDR3 protein: CASSVYLSSYEQYF
CDR3 DNA: TGCGCCAGCAGCGTATACTTGAGCTCCTACGAGCAGTACTTC
J gene: TRBJ2-7
D gene: -
clone size: -
V gene: TRBV5-1

CDR3 protein: CASSDWRAGQTEAFF
CDR3 DNA: TGTGCCAGCAGCGATTGGCGGGCAGGACAGACTGAAGCTTTCTTT
J gene: TRBJ1-1
D gene: -
clone size: -
V gene: TRBV5-6

CDR3 protein: CASSLEEGTYEQYF
CDR3 DNA: TGTGCCAGCAGCTTGGAAGAGGGTACCTACGAGCAGTACTTC
J gene: TRBJ2-7
D gene: -
clone size: few
V gene: TRBV7-8

CDR3 protein: CASSTEHRVVVNTEAFF
CDR3 DNA: TGTGCCAGTAGTACCGAACACAGGGTGGTTGTGAACACTGAAGCTTTCTTT
J gene: TRBJ1-1
D gene: -
clone size: -
V gene: TRBV19

CDR3 protein: CASSLPSENQETQYF
CDR3 DNA: TGTGCCAGCAGTCTCCCATCGGAGAACCAAGAGACCCAGTACTTC
J gene: TRBJ2-5
D gene: -
clone size: -
V gene: TRBV28

CDR3 protein: CASSHPDRATEAFF
CDR3 DNA: TGTGCCAGCAGCCACCCCGACAGGGCAACTGAAGCTTTCTTT
J gene: TRBJ1-1
D gene: TRBD1
clone size: -
V gene: TRBV7-9

CDR3 protein: CASTTTTTSQYF
CDR3 DNA: TGTGCCAGCACTACGACTACCACATCCCAGTACTTC
J gene: TRBJ2-5
D gene: -
clone size: -
V gene: TRBV2

CDR3 protein: CASSQGTARPFQDTQYF
CDR3 DNA: TGTGCCAGCAGCCAAGGGACGGCTAGGCCATTTCAGGATACGCAGTATTTT
J gene: TRBJ2-3
D gene: -
clone size: -
V gene: TRBV3-1

CDR3 protein: CASSLGRGRHNEQFF
CDR3 DNA: TGTGCCAGCAGCTTGGGGCGGGGTAGGCACAATGAGCAGTTCTTC
J gene: TRBJ2-1
D gene: -
clone size: -
V gene: TRBV7-2

CDR3 protein: CSVEDSVPYNEQFF
CDR3 DNA: TGCAGCGTGGAGGATAGCGTCCCCTACAATGAGCAGTTCTTC
J gene: TRBJ2-1
D gene: -
clone size: -
V gene: TRBV29-1

CDR3 protein: CATSAGPHDEKLFF
CDR3 DNA: TGTGCCACCAGTGCTGGGCCTCATGATGAAAAACTGTTTTTT
J gene: TRBJ1-4
D gene: -
clone size: -
V gene: TRBV24-1

CDR3 protein: CASSPVTEKETQYF
CDR3 DNA: TGTGCCAGCTCACCAGTGACAGAAAAAGAGACCCAGTACTTC
J gene: TRBJ2-5
D gene: -
clone size: -
V gene: TRBV18

CDR3 protein: CASTNMGTGELFF
CDR3 DNA: TGTGCCAGCACCAACATGGGGACCGGGGAGCTGTTTTTT
J gene: TRBJ2-2
D gene: -
clone size: once
V gene: TRBV7-8

CDR3 protein: CASSPLAGVNEQFF
CDR3 DNA: TGTGCCAGTAGTCCACTAGCGGGAGTCAATGAGCAGTTCTTC
J gene: TRBJ2-1
D gene: TRBD2
clone size: -
V gene: TRBV19

CDR3 protein: CASSSTGNQETQYF
CDR3 DNA: TGTGCCAGCAGCTCGACAGGGAACCAAGAGACCCAGTACTTC
J gene: TRBJ2-5
D gene: TRBD1
clone size: -
V gene: TRBV11-2

CDR3 protein: CASSLLVGGLNTGEPFF
CDR3 DNA: TGTGCCAGCAGTTTATTGGTCGGAGGACTTAACACCGGGGAGCCGTTTTTT
J gene: TRBJ2-2
D gene: -
clone size: -
V gene: TRBV12-3/TRBV12-4

CDR3 protein: CATDRPNNEQFF
CDR3 DNA: TGTGCCACCGACAGGCCTAACAATGAGCAGTTCTTC
J gene: TRBJ2-1
D gene: -
clone size: -
V gene: TRBV2

CDR3 protein: CASSQAVRREQYF
CDR3 DNA: TGTGCCAGCAGCCAAGCGGTCCGGAGAGAGCAGTACTTC
J gene: TRBJ2-7
D gene: -
clone size: -
V gene: TRBV4-2

CDR3 protein: CASSQPDPTDYGYTF
CDR3 DNA: TGTGCCAGCAGCCAACCGGACCCTACGGACTATGGCTACACCTTC
J gene: TRBJ1-2
D gene: -
clone size: -
V gene: TRBV4-2

CDR3 protein: CASSPQKGRAKNIQYF
CDR3 DNA: TGTGCCAGCAGCCCACAGAAGGGTAGGGCCAAAAACATTCAGTACTTC
J gene: TRBJ2-4
D gene: -
clone size: -
V gene: TRBV7-6

CDR3 protein: CASSPPPGSNQPQHF
CDR3 DNA: TGTGCCAGCAGTCCTCCGCCGGGAAGCAATCAGCCCCAGCATTTT
J gene: TRBJ1-5
D gene: -
clone size: -
V gene: TRBV27

CDR3 protein: CASNWGVAVNTEAFF
CDR3 DNA: TGTGCCTCTAACTGGGGCGTCGCCGTGAACACTGAAGCTTTCTTT
J gene: TRBJ1-1
D gene: -
clone size: -
V gene: TRBV19

CDR3 protein: CASSPATDAKNIQYF
CDR3 DNA: TGTGCCAGCAGCCCGGCGACAGACGCCAAAAACATTCAGTACTTC
J gene: TRBJ2-4
D gene: -
clone size: once
V gene: TRBV3-1

CDR3 protein: CASSLDRGGYYEQYF
CDR3 DNA: TGTGCCAGCAGCCTCGACAGGGGGGGGTACTACGAGCAGTACTTC
J gene: TRBJ2-7
D gene: TRBD1
clone size: -
V gene: TRBV12-3/TRBV12-4

CDR3 protein: CSAPRRETQYF
CDR3 DNA: TGCAGTGCTCCCCGGCGGGAGACCCAGTACTTC
J gene: TRBJ2-5
D gene: -
clone size: -
V gene: TRBV20-1

CDR3 protein: CASSSLAEGPEETQYF
CDR3 DNA: TGTGCCAGCAGCTCTCTCGCGGAGGGACCTGAAGAGACCCAGTACTTC
J gene: TRBJ2-5
D gene: -
clone size: once
V gene: TRBV7-9

CDR3 protein: CASSLEVPRFYNEQFF
CDR3 DNA: TGTGCCAGCAGTTTAGAAGTCCCCCGGTTCTACAATGAGCAGTTCTTC
J gene: TRBJ2-1
D gene: -
clone size: -
V gene: TRBV12-3/TRBV12-4

CDR3 protein: CASSLDLAAGDTDTQYF
CDR3 DNA: TGTGCCAGCAGCTTAGACTTGGCGGCGGGAGACACAGATACGCAGTATTTT
J gene: TRBJ2-3
D gene: TRBD2
clone size: -
V gene: TRBV7-6